The next 24 T cell receptor beta chains were all read from a single sample in a study of identical twins. TCRdb re-derived calls from the 5' RACE reads in MiXCR, one entry per CDR3 protein. The sample holds nearly 900,000 distinct CDR3 sequences, 12% seen once. These data are also associated with another study on yellow fever vaccine responses in identical twins.

The source material was PBMCs. The receptors shown here come from a woman aged 18-35 years in good health.

This clonotype was seen ten or more times. The chain carries TRBV19 and TRBJ2-3; 13 bases are shared with TRBD2. Germline assignment: CDR1 LNHDA and CDR2 SQIVND (reference sequence). This CDR3 comprises 18 residues. V was pared by 6 bases and J by 3 bases, with 12 bases of the junction left unmatched. CDR3 protein: CASRVGLAGVGVTDTQYF. The DNA for the CDR3 is TGTGCCAGTAGGGTCGGACTAGCGGGAGTTGGGGTGACAGATACGCAGTATTTT.

J is TRBJ2-2 and V is TRBV6-2 or TRBV6-3; 12 bases fit TRBD1. CDR3 length equals 14 residues. J lost 7 bases, V lost 9 bases, and 6 bases had no gene match. Looked up from germline, CDR1 is MNHEY and CDR2 is SVGEGT. The CDR3 here is CASTGTGGIGELFF. The CDR3 nucleotides are TGTGCCAGTACCGGGACAGGGGGCATCGGGGAGCTGTTTTTT.

The sample holds a few counts of this clonotype. The chain joins TRBV10-1 to TRBJ1-3, with D perhaps TRBD1 (5 bases). The germline gives CDR1 WNHNN, CDR2 SYGVQD (reference sequence). V dropped 0 bases and J dropped 2 bases, with 11 bases sitting between them. The CDR3 consists of 16 residues. This CDR3 reads CASSESQGTAGNTIYF. The DNA of the CDR3 is TGCGCCAGCAGTGAGTCTCAGGGCACTGCTGGAAACACCATATATTTT.

The table lists this clonotype with many counts. The chain employs TRBV15 and TRBJ2-3, with 7 bases matching TRBD2. Germline V gives CDR1 LNHNV, CDR2 YYDKDF (reference sequence). The CDR3 is 17 residues long. Losses at the gene ends were 0 bases for V and 3 bases for J; bases not matched to a gene: 9. The CDR3 region has the DNA TGTGCCACCAGCAGAGATGTACGGGCGGGGGTGACAGATACGCAGTATTTT. It yields the protein CATSRDVRAGVTDTQYF. Using reference TRBV15 and TRBJ2-3 for the parts outside the CDR3, the full variable domain is DAMVIQNPRYQVTQFGKPVTLSCSQTLNHNVMYWYQQKSSQAPKLLFHYYDKDFNNEADTPDNFQSRRPNTSFCFLDIRSPGLGDTAMYLCATSRDVRAGVTDTQYFGPGTRLTVL.

The table lists this clonotype with a few counts. The chain is built from TRBV20-1 and TRBJ2-1, with D perhaps TRBD1 or TRBD2 (6 bases each). V was trimmed by 4 bases and J by 9 bases, leaving 13 bases between them. The CDR3 is 12 residues long. Germline V gene sequence: CDR1 DFQATT, CDR2 SNEGSKA (reference sequence). The CDR3 loop is CSAIPGAGEQFF. The CDR3 DNA is TGCAGTGCTATTCCGGGGGCTGGTGAGCAGTTCTTC.

The J gene is TRBJ2-3, the V gene TRBV27; perhaps TRBD1 as D (5 bases). CDR1 and CDR2 from the germline V gene are MNHEY and SMNVEV (reference sequence). Trimming removed 5 bases at V and 4 bases at J, with 16 bases between. There are 15 residues in the CDR3. The CDR3: CASSPPGNGADTQYF. The DNA of the CDR3 is TGTGCCAGCAGTCCTCCAGGGAATGGTGCAGATACGCAGTATTTT.

This clonotype was counted between two and nine times. V is TRBV12-3 or TRBV12-4 and J is TRBJ2-1; D gene unclear. This CDR3 has 13 amino acids. The V and J ends lost 3 bases and 6 bases respectively, with 9 bases between them. The DNA for the CDR3 is TGTGCCAGCAGTTTCACGGCAGGCAATGAGCAGTTCTTC. Translating gives CASSFTAGNEQFF.

This chain joins TRBV2 and TRBJ2-2; unclear D gene. Trimming removed 2 bases from V and 5 bases from J, with 9 bases in between. CDR1 is SNHLY, CDR2 FYNNEI, per germline. CDR3 length: 14 residues. The CDR3 loop is CASSESLITGELFF. As DNA, the CDR3 is TGTGCCAGCAGTGAATCCCTTATTACCGGGGAGCTGTTTTTT. Variable domain in full (rest from reference TRBV2 and TRBJ2-2): EPEVTQTPSHQVTQMGQEVILRCVPISNHLYFYWYRQILGQKVEFLVSFYNNEISEKSEIFDDQFSVERPDGSNFTLKIRSTKLEDSAMYFCASSESLITGELFFGEGSRLTVL.

This clonotype was observed at least ten times. The rearrangement uses TRBV28 and TRBJ2-1; D might be TRBD1 or TRBD2, each matching 5 bases. Germline CDR1 and CDR2: MDHEN and SYDVKM. Between the trimmed V and J ends, which lost 7 bases and 4 bases, there was a span of 17 bases. The CDR3 totals 15 residues. CDR3 protein: CASIAGTKSYNEQFF. The CDR3 nucleotides read TGTGCCAGCATTGCCGGGACGAAATCTTACAATGAGCAGTTCTTC. The whole variable domain, filled in from reference TRBV28 and TRBJ2-1, reads DVKVTQSSRYLVKRTGEKVFLECVQDMDHENMFWYRQDPGLGLRLIYFSYDVKMKEKGDIPEGYSVSREKKERFSLILESASTNQTSMYLCASIAGTKSYNEQFFGPGTRLTVL.

This clonotype was counted only a few times. The gene calls are TRBV27 and TRBJ2-4; D might be TRBD1 (6 bases). The CDR3 runs to 15 residues. Germline loops: CDR1 MNHEY, CDR2 SMNVEV (reference sequence). The ends were cut back, 2 bases at V and 4 bases at J, with 12 bases in the middle. The CDR3, as DNA: TGTGCCAGCAGTTTAACCCCAGGGGCGAAAAACATTCAGTACTTC. It translates to CASSLTPGAKNIQYF.

V gene TRBV13 combines with J gene TRBJ2-3; tentatively, D is TRBD1 (5 bases). The V gene lost 5 bases and the J gene lost 1 base, with 19 bases spanning the gap. This CDR3 spans 17 amino acids. Germline CDR1 PRHDT, CDR2 FYEKMQ (reference sequence). This CDR3 is CASSLGQSLARTDTQYF. In nucleotides, the CDR3 is TGTGCCAGCAGCCTGGGGCAGTCATTGGCACGCACAGATACGCAGTATTTT.

This chain connects TRBV15 to TRBJ2-1; 8 bases match TRBD2. V dropped 3 bases and J dropped 10; count of bases not matched to a gene: 11. The CDR3 spans 15 residues. Germline-derived CDR1 and CDR2 are LNHNV and YYDKDF (reference sequence). The CDR3 protein is CATSSNPAGAHEQFF. The CDR3 DNA is TGTGCCACCAGCAGTAACCCAGCGGGAGCGCACGAGCAGTTCTTC. Based on the CDR3 plus reference TRBV15 and TRBJ2-1, the full variable domain is DAMVIQNPRYQVTQFGKPVTLSCSQTLNHNVMYWYQQKSSQAPKLLFHYYDKDFNNEADTPDNFQSRRPNTSFCFLDIRSPGLGDTAMYLCATSSNPAGAHEQFFGPGTRLTVL.

This clonotype was counted a few times. The V call is TRBV20-1, the J call TRBJ2-1; TRBD2 is a possible D gene (5 bases). Trimming took 2 bases from V and 0 from J, leaving 11 bases between them. The length of the CDR3 is 15 residues. Germline CDR1 is DFQATT and CDR2 is SNEGSKA (reference sequence). CDR3 bases: TGCAGTGCTAGACTTAGCGTTAGCTCCTACAATGAGCAGTTCTTC. This gives the protein CSARLSVSSYNEQFF.

This clonotype was detected only a few times. The chain combines TRBV29-1 with TRBJ2-1; TRBD1 matches at 8 bases. Per germline, CDR1 SQVTM and CDR2 ANQGSEA. V lost 7 bases to trimming and J lost 9 bases; unmatched junction nucleotides: 5. The CDR3 sequence is 11 residues long. CDR3 DNA: TGCAGCGGGACAGGGCACTTTGAGCAGTTCTTC. It encodes CSGTGHFEQFF.

This clonotype was detected a few times. The CDR3 DNA follows: TGTGCCAGCAGTTACGAGCGGGGGGATCTCGGAGATACGCAGTATTTT. It codes for CASSYERGDLGDTQYF. The chain uses TRBV6-2 or TRBV6-3 and TRBJ2-3; 9 bases fit TRBD2. With V trimmed by 2 bases and J by 5 bases, 8 bases remained unmatched. This CDR3 region has 16 residues. CDR1 MNHEY and CDR2 SVGEGT come from the germline V gene.

This clonotype was detected only a few times. The gene calls are TRBV7-7 and TRBJ1-1; a weak D match, TRBD1 (6 bases). Germline CDR1 reads SSHAT; CDR2 reads FNYEAQ (reference sequence). This CDR3 region has 16 residues. V dropped 5 bases and J dropped 1 base, with 17 bases sitting between them. CDR3 DNA sequence: TGTGCCAGCAGCCCAATACTGACGGACAGGAACACTGAAGCTTTCTTT. Translation: CASSPILTDRNTEAFF.

V is TRBV4-1 and J is TRBJ1-5, with TRBD1 as a possible D gene (6 bases). The CDR3 contains 15 residues. The V and J ends lost 1 base and 3 bases respectively, with 10 bases between them. CDR1 is MGHRA and CDR2 is YSYEKL in the germline V gene. The CDR3 DNA is TGCGCCAGCAGCCAAGTTTCAGGGGACAATCAGCCCCAGCATTTT. Residues: CASSQVSGDNQPQHF.

This clonotype was counted many times. The chain employs TRBV3-1 and TRBJ1-2, with D unclear. CDR1 LGHDT and CDR2 YNNKEL come from the germline V gene (reference sequence). The CDR3 length is 15 residues. V lost 0 bases and J lost 0, with 8 bases in between. CDR3 amino acids: CASSQDWQANYGYTF. The CDR3 bases are TGTGCCAGCAGCCAAGATTGGCAGGCTAACTATGGCTACACCTTC.

This rearrangement joins TRBV29-1 to TRBJ2-2, with 8 bases that match TRBD1. Germline CDR1 SQVTM, CDR2 ANQGSEA. The CDR3 is 14 residues long. The J segment lost 5 bases and the V segment lost 7 bases, leaving 9 bases of the junction unmatched. The CDR3 DNA sequence: TGCAGCGCTGGACAGGGTAGCCCTACCGGGGAGCTGTTTTTT. Translated: CSAGQGSPTGELFF.

V and J are TRBV29-1 and TRBJ2-1; possibly TRBD1 for D (7 bases). CDR3 length: 13 residues. The germline V gene has CDR1 SQVTM and CDR2 ANQGSEA. V gave up 4 bases and J gave up 3 bases, with 10 bases separating them. CDR3 in DNA: TGCAGCGTTGGGGGGGACAGCTACAATGAGCAGTTCTTC. Translated: CSVGGDSYNEQFF.

This clonotype was observed at least ten times. The CDR3 reads CASSSPPSGLRRDTQYF. CDR3 in DNA: TGTGCCAGCAGTTCCCCCCCTAGCGGGCTAAGGCGGGATACGCAGTATTTT. The V and J genes are TRBV12-3 or TRBV12-4 and TRBJ2-3; the match to TRBD2 covers 8 bases. The ends lost 4 bases at V and 6 bases at J; junction bases unmatched: 15. This CDR3 region has 17 residues.

This sequence joins TRBV4-1 and TRBJ2-5; D remains ambiguous. Trimming pared 3 bases from V and 4 bases from J, leaving 15 bases between. The CDR3 covers 15 residues. CDR1 is MGHRA, CDR2 YSYEKL, per germline. CDR3 sequence (DNA): TGCGCCAGCAGCCAGGTTTGGGCTTCTACAGAGACCCAGTACTTC. Protein: CASSQVWASTETQYF.

The V and J genes are TRBV12-3 or TRBV12-4 and TRBJ1-4; D unclear. V gave up 3 bases and J gave up 3 bases, with 11 bases separating them. CDR3 size: 15 residues. The CDR3 here is CASSFGPNANEKLFF. In DNA, the CDR3 is TGTGCCAGCAGTTTCGGACCGAACGCTAATGAAAAACTGTTTTTT.

This clonotype was observed a few times. The CDR3 sequence is CASSPPSGYYNEQFF. In DNA, the CDR3 is TGTGCCAGCAGCCCTCCTAGCGGGTACTACAATGAGCAGTTCTTC. The V call is TRBV5-5, the J call TRBJ2-1; 8 bases align to TRBD2. This CDR3 has 15 amino acids. The trim removed 4 bases at V and 3 bases at J, leaving 6 bases unmatched. Germline V gene lookup returns CDR1 SGHKS and CDR2 YYEKEE (reference sequence).